Listed below are T cell receptor beta chains from one sample, sequenced in a study of T cell responses to AZD1222 COVID-19 vaccine. Clones were read by immunoSEQ multiplex PCR, and TCRdb kept only the in-frame ones, dropping some. The sample yields some 150,000 clones, roughly nine tenths seen once. The starting material was peripheral blood, obtained on day 0 of AZD1222 vaccination. Receptors were obtained from an adult in good health. Both conserved end residues are trimmed from each CDR3. Clone size is given for some rows only: seen once, a few or many times, or a class if the clone is expanded.

>.|TRBV11-2|TRBJ2-2
ASSQIAGELF
>.|TRBV6-5|TRBJ2-7
ASSRPGSYEQY
>once|TRBV7-8|TRBJ2-1
ASSPNPGTRSYNEQF
>.|TRBV10-3|TRBJ1-2
ATVRDTANYGYT
>.|TRBV5-1|TRBJ2-1
ASNVLAGGYNEQF
>.|TRBV2|TRBJ1-2
ASSDLLTGGLGYT
>.|TRBV5-1|TRBJ2-7
ASGSGQSPSSYEQY
>.|TRBV12-5|TRBJ2-1
ASGLVRRGLAGGQNEQF
>.|TRBV27|TRBJ1-5
ASSLGQGFNQPQH
>.|TRBV5-4|TRBJ2-4
ASNPWGAKNIQY
>few|TRBV4-2|TRBJ2-1
ASSHDGLAEMSSYNEQF
>.|TRBV7-2|TRBJ2-7
ASSLVGYEQY
>once|TRBV12-3/TRBV12-4|TRBJ1-2
ASTVLGVRGYT
>.|TRBV24-1|TRBJ1-4
ATSDLPEQRHFDPATNEKLF
>.|TRBV7-9|TRBJ2-7
ASSTPQGLSRHEQY
>.|TRBV7-8|TRBJ2-7
ASSQDRPLPYEQY
>.|TRBV14|TRBJ1-1
ASSPTRTGVTEAF
>.|TRBV7-3|TRBJ2-2
ASSPQLTGGPTGELF
>.|TRBV25-1|TRBJ1-2
ASSERRGNNGYT
>.|TRBV7-2|TRBJ1-5
ASSLDPGTSNQPQH
>.|TRBV4-1|TRBJ2-2
ASSQDGRTGTKWDGELF
>.|TRBV7-3|TRBJ2-2
ASSATSGNTGELF
>.|TRBV7-6|TRBJ2-7
ASSLPGTSGTEQY
>.|TRBV27|TRBJ2-1
ASSFFAGSYNEQF
>once|TRBV12-3/TRBV12-4|TRBJ1-2
ASRSVNYGYT
>.|TRBV4-2|TRBJ2-7
ASSQEQGEANEQY
>.|TRBV5-1|TRBJ1-2
ASSLAKGTGHYGYT
>.|TRBV9|TRBJ1-4
ASSPRDSALWDGEKLF
>.|TRBV19|TRBJ1-1
ASSPNHRENTEAF
>.|TRBV28|TRBJ1-1
ASTIGPQNTEAF
>.|TRBV10-2|TRBJ2-7
ASSLTGTYEQY
>once|TRBV6-2/TRBV6-3|TRBJ2-7
ASSIIGTLYYEQY
>few|TRBV21-1|TRBJ1-6
ARPPGGNSDSPLH
>.|TRBV29-1|TRBJ1-2
SVHGSGGSDYGYT
>.|TRBV27|TRBJ1-5
ASSWQQGRGQPQH
>.|TRBV10-3|TRBJ1-1
ATGGNTEAF
>.|TRBV5-6|TRBJ1-1
ASSLKGGSPEAF
>.|TRBV4-2|TRBJ1-4
ASSQDVAAVRGNEKLF
>.|TRBV24-1|TRBJ1-1
ATSDRTGGNTEAF
>medium-sized|TRBV6-2/TRBV6-3|TRBJ2-3
ASSSGSSTDTQY